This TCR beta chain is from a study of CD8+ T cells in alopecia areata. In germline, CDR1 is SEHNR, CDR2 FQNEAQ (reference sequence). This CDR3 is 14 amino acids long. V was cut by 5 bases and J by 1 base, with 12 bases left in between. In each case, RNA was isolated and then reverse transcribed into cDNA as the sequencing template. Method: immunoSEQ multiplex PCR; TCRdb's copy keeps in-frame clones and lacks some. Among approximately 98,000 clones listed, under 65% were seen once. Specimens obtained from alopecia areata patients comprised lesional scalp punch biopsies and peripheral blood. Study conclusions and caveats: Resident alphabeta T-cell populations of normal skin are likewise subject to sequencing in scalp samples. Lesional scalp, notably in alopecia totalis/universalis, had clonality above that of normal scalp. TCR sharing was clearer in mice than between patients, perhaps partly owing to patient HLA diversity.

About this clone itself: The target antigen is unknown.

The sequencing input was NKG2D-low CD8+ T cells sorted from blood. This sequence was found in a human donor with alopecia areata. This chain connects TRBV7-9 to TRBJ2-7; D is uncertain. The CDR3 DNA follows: TGTGCCAGCAGCGCGTTTGGCCGTTCCTACGAGCAGTACTTC. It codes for CASSAFGRSYEQYF.